This TCR beta chain appears in the sequencing data of a study of cytomegalovirus exposure and HLA in healthy donors (dated by TCRdb to about 2017). For the wider study: An earlier analysis of approximately 640 of the donors reported more than 250 Gb of sequence data and some 120 million unique TCR beta sequences from some 180 million T cells. An early release that covered about 600 HLA-typed donors contained approximately 290 gigabases of sequencing data and approximately 85 million unique TCR sequences. Of the 350 to 400 genotyped donors, approximately 82% fell in the genetic ancestry cluster associated with self-reported Caucasian donors. The study aimed to test whether cataloging public T cell receptors could reveal signatures of past pathogen exposure. The study used immunosequencing to profile the T cell repertoires of 666 subjects and linked those repertoires to cytomegalovirus serostatus. In addition to the first cohort of hundreds of subjects, a separate validation cohort of around 110 different subjects was used. High-throughput TCR immunosequencing, statistical association of individual TCRs with disease status, and machine learning were combined to predict cytomegalovirus infection status. In a later analysis, previously published TCR beta repertoires from roughly 710 donors were re-analyzed and high-resolution HLA genotyping was added so that TCR occurrence patterns could be studied. Rather than drawing on any new phenotypic data, the later analysis identified candidate immune exposures from TCR beta sequences and the way those sequences occurred across donors. An earlier analysis of 450 to 750 of the donors used high-throughput TCR beta sequencing to judge whether each TCR beta V gene segment behaved as functional or pseudogenic. Donor age, sex, ethnicity and CMV serostatus were collected together with the repertoire data. A later genetic analysis took genome-wide SNP genotypes for about 65% of the 666 donors and used that subset as a discovery cohort. All discovery cohort repertoires had been generated on a single sequencing platform. HLA typing included class I and class II loci at four-digit resolution. The number of donors typed differed by locus, with roughly 620-630 for A, B, C, DRB1 and DQB1, 522 for DQA1, over 600 for DPA1, and 400 to 490 for DPB1. Roughly five DR-DQ haplotypes were handled as single units for association and clustering because linkage in the cohort was strong. Among about 390 genotyped donors of the cohort, an average of about 240,000 unique TCR beta nucleotide sequences were sequenced per donor, roughly 20% of them non-productive. Overall study results and their limits: The presence/absence analyses assumed that sequencing depth was roughly uniform across donors, and that assumption may not be true. According to a later genetic analysis, donors in an Asian-associated ancestry cluster had fewer N-insertions in productive TCRs than the approximately 630-donor mean. Immune exposure information for the cohort was limited to CMV serostatus. V-gene and J-gene trimming of TCR beta chains was associated with a missense DCLRE1C variant in a later genetic analysis, and the association was replicated in an independent cohort. Over 15 rarely observed V segments, including chromosome 9 orphons, were excluded from the earlier analysis of several hundred of the donors because counts were too low. Because HLA typing was missing for some donors at each locus, association tests included only the typed subset. A cluster of highly shared sequence variants was judged likely to represent a technical artifact of the sequencing pipeline. Some IMGT-functional V segments, including TRBV6-2 and TRBV6-3, could not be distinguished by the 87-base-pair reads and were therefore excluded. In vitro tests confirmed that a few of the cytomegalovirus-associated TCR beta chains recognize cytomegalovirus antigens. A further reported finding was that TCR beta sequences accurately predicted the HLA-A and HLA-B alleles for most subjects in the first cohort. Specific HLA alleles were associated with over 15,000 TCR beta sequences at a false discovery rate of 0.05 in a later analysis. In both the original and validation cohorts, the classifier was reported to diagnose cytomegalovirus status with high specificity and sensitivity. Most CMV-associated TCR beta chains appeared to be HLA-restricted in a later analysis, and the HLA associations seemed to be driven largely by CMV exposure. Linkage disequilibrium might explain the correlated functional status among segregating V segments, but an unknown experimental factor could not be excluded. A later analysis found that TCR association rates varied across HLA loci, with DRB1 alleles showing the most associated TCRs and HLA-C alleles the fewest. Compared with equally common non-associated chains, HLA-associated TCR beta chains in a later analysis were more clonally expanded and had lower generation probabilities. Broadly in line with IMGT annotations, most TCR beta V segments showed up in productive rearrangements about 90% or about 30% of the time in an earlier analysis of some 590 of the donors. Several of the top co-occurrence clusters appeared to be linked to parvovirus B19, influenza, CMV and Epstein-Barr virus, according to a later analysis. Most TCR sequences were seen in very few donors, while some public TCRs were found in many individuals. A total of fewer than 200 TCR beta chains were listed by the study as associated with cytomegalovirus. It was suggested by the authors that the approach could potentially be generalized to other disease states and immunological phenotypes. Only TCR beta chains were sequenced in this cohort, and the absence of alpha or paired-chain data limited detectable features. When HLA alleles, especially DR and DQ, strongly co-occurred, TCR associations were difficult to assign to individual alleles.

Points on this clone: Its antigen remains unidentified.

The cohort was made up of roughly 670 healthy bone marrow donors. At the time of sampling, all cohort members were nominally healthy, though unrecorded immune exposures were likely present. The donor was CMV seronegative and belonged to the group of around 400 seronegative cohort members. A peripheral blood sample was collected from each donor, and TCR beta sequencing was performed on peripheral blood mononuclear cells. Genomic DNA extraction from the blood cell samples was performed with the Qiagen DNeasy Blood Extraction Kit. The library was made by the immunoSEQ multiplex PCR assay. For the multiplex PCR, a mixture combining 60 forward primers for TCR Vbeta segments and 13 reverse primers for TCR Jbeta segments was used. A multiplex PCR assay on genomic DNA amplified the CDR3 region of rearranged TCR beta genes. The amplified TCR beta libraries were sequenced on the Illumina HiSeq System as 87-base-pair reads. As for the original processing: A later analysis counted about 76 million unique TCR beta chains across the 650 to 700 repertoires, and around 9.9 million of these chains were shared by at least two donors. A nearest-neighbor algorithm error-corrected the raw reads and collapsed the reads into unique sequences, merging closely related sequences to remove PCR and sequencing errors. CDR3 sequences were aligned to IMGT reference sequences to assign V, D and J gene segments. For a sequence to be retained, at least a six-nucleotide match to both a V gene segment and a J gene segment was required. A rearrangement was called productive if the CDR3 had no stop codons and remained in frame with V and J, and every other rearrangement was called non-productive. Following IMGT convention, CDR3 was defined as the stretch from the second conserved V-encoded cysteine up to the conserved J-encoded phenylalanine. The earlier analysis of about 530 of the donors excluded any sequence lacking an unambiguous match to a single V gene segment. An earlier analysis of about 600 of the donors called V segments functional above 56.7% productive rearrangements and segregating when the between-donor standard deviation exceeded 5%. A statistical classification framework was built to diagnose cytomegalovirus status from the catalog of TCR beta chain sequences. In a later analysis, V and J genes were assigned by comparing TCR nucleotide sequences against IMGT/GENE-DB human TR gene sequences. Using the TCRdist pipeline, a later analysis assigned CDR3 sequences along with most-parsimonious VDJ recombination scenarios. In a later analysis, each TCR beta chain was defined by its CDR3 amino acid sequence together with its V-gene family, and reads without a unique V-gene family were excluded. To address suspected cross-contamination and a sequencing artifact, a later analysis removed under 600 highly shared, low-generation-probability nucleotide sequences. A later analysis calculated a clonal expansion index for each public chain from normalized within-repertoire ranks of inferred template counts. In a later analysis, generation probabilities were computed using a VDJ recombination model fitted to out-of-frame rearrangements, and the results were checked against IGoR. A later analysis scored TCR-TCR, TCR-HLA and TCR-CMV co-occurrence with hypergeometric tests, applying a repertoire-size bias correction to TCR pairs. To estimate false discovery rates, a later analysis permuted the HLA or CMV assignments 20 times. In a later analysis, co-occurring TCRs were grouped using DBSCAN, and TCRdist sequence similarity was added for clustering within HLA-allele-positive subsets. Co-occurrence clustering excluded repertoires with fewer than 30,000 or more than 120,000 public chains, plus five with anomalous nucleotide sharing. TCRdb mirrors the immuneACCESS table, restricted to in-frame sequences. Some clones are absent from its copies; in checked studies, under half trace to an unresolved V gene, and the reason for the others is unknown. V, J and clone size derive from that table, while D and trimming were established from the DNA sequence. Per the sample table, the count is fewer than 150,000 clones. Approximately 2.4% of the sample belongs to the ten largest clones.

V is cut back by 6 bases and J by 1 base, with 7 bases in the junction unmatched. The CDR3 runs 14 residues from the cysteine to the phenylalanine. The entry retains the CDR3 DNA only, 42 bases that are in frame from base 1. As encoded in the germline V gene, CDR1 is SQVTM while CDR2 is ANQGSEA. Material for sequencing was PBMCs. The V gene is TRBV29-1 and the J gene is TRBJ2-3, with TRBD1 matching 7 junction bases. The sequence was collected from a man aged 35 to 55 in good health and CMV-seronegative. The CDR3 amino acid sequence is: CSVRKGAGTDTQYF. The base sequence is TGCAGCGTCCGAAAGGGGGCCGGCACAGATACGCAGTATTTT.